What follows is one TCR beta chain and its context. Only in-frame clones appear in the TCRdb table, and some are missing; sequencing was by immunoSEQ multiplex PCR. The table includes fewer than 80,000 clones, about 88% detected once. Germline V gene lookup returns CDR1 SQVTM and CDR2 ANQGSEA. After removal of 2 bases from V and 6 bases from J, the junction contained 6 bases not matched to a gene. CDR3 length: 13 amino acids. This entry belongs to a study of OX40 agonist ivuxolimab in advanced cancers. Study in general: Aged roughly 23 to 79 with a mean of approximately 60 years, they were about 80% male.

This receptor was taken from an adult with an advanced solid tumor such as melanoma, head and neck, liver or kidney cancer. V is TRBV29-1 and J is TRBJ1-2; 7 bases match TRBD1. The input for sequencing was CD4+ or CD8+ T cells sorted from blood, taken in a trial of the OX40 agonist ivuxolimab. Written as DNA, the CDR3 is TGCAGCGTTGAACCAGGGGGGGCTGATGGCTACACCTTC. Its translation is CSVEPGGADGYTF.